The T cell receptor beta chain described here comes from a study of prognosis after radiotherapy for stage I lung cancer. Germline V CDR1 and CDR2: SNHLY, FYNNEI. With V trimmed by 7 bases and J by 6 bases, 8 bases remained unmatched. The CDR3 length is 14 residues. Points from the study as a whole: Following stereotactic body radiation therapy, unique TCR clone counts fell, with a median of roughly 10,000 versus 7,000.

Concerning this clonotype itself: The antigen is unknown.

Two-round multiplex PCR on genomic DNA was the method by which TCR beta CDR3 was amplified. It was primers specific to each TRBV and TRBJ gene that first-round PCR used. TCRdb used MiXCR to reprocess the multiplex PCR reads, holding one entry per CDR3 protein. This repertoire shows about 30,000 distinct CDR3 sequences, about 43% found once; its top ten account for more than 15%. Sequencing was performed on PBMCs, taken before or after stereotactic body radiation therapy (not recorded which). The receptor's source is a donor at least 50 years old with non-small cell lung cancer. This chain connects TRBV2 to TRBJ2-3; the match to TRBD1 covers 9 bases. This chain's CDR3 is CASIEQGAVDTQYF. As DNA, the CDR3 is TGTGCCAGCATCGAACAGGGGGCTGTGGATACGCAGTATTTT.